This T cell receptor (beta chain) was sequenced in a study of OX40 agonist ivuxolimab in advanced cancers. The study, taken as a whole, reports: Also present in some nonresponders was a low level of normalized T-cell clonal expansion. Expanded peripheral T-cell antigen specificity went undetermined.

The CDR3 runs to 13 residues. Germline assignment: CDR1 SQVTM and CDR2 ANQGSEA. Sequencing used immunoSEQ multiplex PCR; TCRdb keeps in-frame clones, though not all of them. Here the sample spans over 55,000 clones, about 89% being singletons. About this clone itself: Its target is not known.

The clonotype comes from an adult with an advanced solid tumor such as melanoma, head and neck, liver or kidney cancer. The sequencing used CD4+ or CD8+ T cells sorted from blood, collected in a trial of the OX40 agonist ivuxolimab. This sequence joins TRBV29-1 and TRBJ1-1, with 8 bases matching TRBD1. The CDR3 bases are TGCACCTCTTACAACGGACAGGGAGCTGAAGCTTTCTTT. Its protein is CTSYNGQGAEAFF.